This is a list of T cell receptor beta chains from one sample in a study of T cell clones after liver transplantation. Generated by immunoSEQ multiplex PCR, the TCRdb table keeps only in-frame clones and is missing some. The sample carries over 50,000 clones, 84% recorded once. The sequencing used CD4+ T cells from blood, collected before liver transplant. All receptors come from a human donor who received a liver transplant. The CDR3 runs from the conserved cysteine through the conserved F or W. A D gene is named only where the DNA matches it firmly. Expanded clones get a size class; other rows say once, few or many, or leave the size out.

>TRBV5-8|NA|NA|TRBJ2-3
CASSSGGITDTQYF
TGTGCCAGCAGCTCCGGCGGGATAACAGATACGCAGTATTTT
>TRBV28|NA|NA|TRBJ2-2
CASSLSTHNTGELFF
TGTGCCAGCAGTTTAAGTACTCATAACACCGGGGAGCTGTTTTTT
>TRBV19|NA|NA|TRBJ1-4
CASSIYGTNEKLFF
TGTGCCAGTAGTATCTACGGGACTAATGAAAAACTGTTTTTT
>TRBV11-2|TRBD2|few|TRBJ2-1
CASNKLAGALNEQFF
TGTGCCAGCAACAAACTAGCGGGGGCTTTGAATGAGCAGTTCTTC
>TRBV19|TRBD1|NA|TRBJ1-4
CASSFGTANEKLFF
TGTGCCAGTAGCTTCGGGACAGCTAATGAAAAACTGTTTTTT
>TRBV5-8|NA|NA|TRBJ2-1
CASRYFHNEQFF
TGTGCCAGCAGATACTTCCACAATGAGCAGTTCTTC
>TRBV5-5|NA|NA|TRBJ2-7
CASSLEPRRGTRSYEQYF
TGTGCCAGCAGCTTGGAGCCCCGCAGGGGAACCAGATCCTACGAGCAGTACTTC
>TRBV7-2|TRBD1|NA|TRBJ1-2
CASSLGMGQGYTF
TGTGCCAGCAGCTTAGGTATGGGACAGGGCTACACCTTC
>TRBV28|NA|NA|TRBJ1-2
CASSLLGLDYGYTF
TGTGCCAGCAGTCTGCTGGGACTGGACTATGGCTACACCTTC
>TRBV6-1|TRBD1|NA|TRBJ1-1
CASTWHRQGITEAFF
TGTGCCAGCACGTGGCATCGACAGGGAATCACTGAAGCTTTCTTT
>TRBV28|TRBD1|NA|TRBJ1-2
CASSLPTGVRNYGYTF
TGTGCCAGCAGTTTACCCACAGGGGTCAGAAACTATGGCTACACCTTC
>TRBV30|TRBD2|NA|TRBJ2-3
CAWSGRAGGGHDTQYF
TGTGCCTGGAGCGGGCGAGCGGGAGGGGGGCACGATACGCAGTATTTT
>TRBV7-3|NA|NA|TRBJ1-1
CASSPRGNTEAFF
TGTGCCAGCAGCCCTCGGGGGAACACTGAAGCTTTCTTT
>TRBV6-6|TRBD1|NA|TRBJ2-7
CASRRDSPSYEQYF
TGTGCCAGCAGGAGGGACAGCCCCTCCTACGAGCAGTACTTC
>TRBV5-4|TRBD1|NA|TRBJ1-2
CASSSGQGRRNYGYTF
TGTGCCAGCAGCTCGGGACAGGGTAGGAGAAACTATGGCTACACCTTC
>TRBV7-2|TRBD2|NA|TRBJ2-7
CASSLAGGTSGEQYF
TGTGCCAGCAGCTTAGCAGGTGGGACTAGCGGTGAGCAGTACTTC
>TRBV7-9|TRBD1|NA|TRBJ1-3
CASSLARAGGSGNTIYF
TGTGCCAGCAGCTTAGCTCGTGCAGGGGGCTCTGGAAACACCATATATTTT